Detailed here is one T cell receptor beta chain. This specimen belongs to a study of blood T cells in healthy people across ages. Then a second PCR, running about 6 to 12 cycles, was carried out with a sample-barcoded 5' primer and a J-beta primer mix. Every sample gave at least 2.5 million paired-end reads containing CDR3. Via MiXCR, TCRdb re-called the 5' RACE reads, giving one row per CDR3 protein. Among hundreds of thousands of distinct CDR3 sequences listed, 45% to 65% were seen once. Every sample gave at least 5.5 micrograms of total RNA when it was extracted. Germline loops: CDR1 SGHRS, CDR2 YFSETQ. V trimming: 4 bases; J trimming: 2 bases; junction bases outside the gene matches: 3. This CDR3 comprises 15 residues.

The rearrangement joins TRBV5-1 to TRBJ2-5, with TRBD2 matching 12 bases. The sample comprised blood. This receptor was identified in a man aged 55 to 70 in good health. CDR3 sequence: CASSNLAGGQETQYF. The CDR3 DNA is TGCGCCAGCAGCAACCTAGCGGGGGGGCAAGAGACCCAGTACTTC.